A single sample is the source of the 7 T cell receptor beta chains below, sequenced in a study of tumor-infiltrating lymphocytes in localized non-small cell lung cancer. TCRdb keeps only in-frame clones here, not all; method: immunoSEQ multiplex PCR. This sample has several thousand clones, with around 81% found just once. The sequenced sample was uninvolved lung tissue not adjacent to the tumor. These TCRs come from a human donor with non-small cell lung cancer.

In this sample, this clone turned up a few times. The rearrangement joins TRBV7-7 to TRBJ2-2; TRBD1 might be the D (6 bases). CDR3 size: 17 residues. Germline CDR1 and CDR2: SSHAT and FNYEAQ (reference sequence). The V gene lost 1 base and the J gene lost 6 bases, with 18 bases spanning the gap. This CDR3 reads CASSLDRQGSPPGELFF. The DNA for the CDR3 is TGTGCCAGCAGCTTAGACCGCCAGGGGTCCCCGCCCGGGGAGCTGTTTTTT. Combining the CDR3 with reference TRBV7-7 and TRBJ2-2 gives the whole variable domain GAGVSQSPRYKVTKRGQDVTLRCDPISSHATLYWYQQALGQGPEFLTYFNYEAQPDKSGLPSDRFSAERPEGSISTLTIQRTEQRDSAMYRCASSLDRQGSPPGELFFGEGSRLTVL.

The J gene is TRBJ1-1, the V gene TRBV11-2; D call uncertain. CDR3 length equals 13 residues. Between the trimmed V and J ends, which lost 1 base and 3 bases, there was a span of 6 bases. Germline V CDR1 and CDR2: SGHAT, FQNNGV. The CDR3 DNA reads TGTGCCAGCAGCTTAGTACGGCACACTGAAGCTTTCTTT. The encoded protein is CASSLVRHTEAFF.

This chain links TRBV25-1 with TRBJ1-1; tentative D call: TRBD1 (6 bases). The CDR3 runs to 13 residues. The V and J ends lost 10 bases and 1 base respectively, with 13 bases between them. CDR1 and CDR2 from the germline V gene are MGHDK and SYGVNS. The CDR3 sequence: CANRTDWNTEAFF. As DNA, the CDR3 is TGTGCCAACCGGACAGATTGGAACACTGAAGCTTTCTTT.

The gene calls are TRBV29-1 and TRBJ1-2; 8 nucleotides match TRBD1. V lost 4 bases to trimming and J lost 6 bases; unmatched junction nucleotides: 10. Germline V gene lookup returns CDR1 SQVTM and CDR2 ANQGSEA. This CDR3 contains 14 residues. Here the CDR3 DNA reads TGCAGCGTTGTTGGACAGGGTAACACTAATGGCTACACCTTC. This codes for CSVVGQGNTNGYTF.

The CDR3 nucleotides read TGTGCCAGCCGGGGCTACAATGAGCAGTTCTTC. Its protein is CASRGYNEQFF. The V gene is TRBV7-7, the J gene TRBJ2-1; maybe TRBD2 (5 bases). Trimming left V 8 bases short and J 3 bases short, with 5 bases between. The CDR3 is made up of 11 amino acids. The germline V gene has CDR1 SSHAT and CDR2 FNYEAQ (reference sequence). The full variable domain, its missing parts supplied by reference TRBV7-7 and TRBJ2-1, is GAGVSQSPRYKVTKRGQDVTLRCDPISSHATLYWYQQALGQGPEFLTYFNYEAQPDKSGLPSDRFSAERPEGSISTLTIQRTEQRDSAMYRCASRGYNEQFFGPGTRLTVL.

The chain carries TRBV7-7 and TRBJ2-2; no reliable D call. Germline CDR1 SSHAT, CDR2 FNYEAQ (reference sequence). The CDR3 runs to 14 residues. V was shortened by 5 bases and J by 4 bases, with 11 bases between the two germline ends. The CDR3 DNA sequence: TGTGCCAGCAGCCAATCCCGGAGCACCGGGGAGCTGTTTTTT. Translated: CASSQSRSTGELFF.

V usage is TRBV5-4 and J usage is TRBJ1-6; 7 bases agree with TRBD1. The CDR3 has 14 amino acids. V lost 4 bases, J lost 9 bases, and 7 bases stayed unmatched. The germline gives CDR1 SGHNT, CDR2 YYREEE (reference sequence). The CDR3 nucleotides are TGTGCCAGCAGCGAGGGACAGTTCACTTCACCCCTCCACTTT. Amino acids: CASSEGQFTSPLHF.